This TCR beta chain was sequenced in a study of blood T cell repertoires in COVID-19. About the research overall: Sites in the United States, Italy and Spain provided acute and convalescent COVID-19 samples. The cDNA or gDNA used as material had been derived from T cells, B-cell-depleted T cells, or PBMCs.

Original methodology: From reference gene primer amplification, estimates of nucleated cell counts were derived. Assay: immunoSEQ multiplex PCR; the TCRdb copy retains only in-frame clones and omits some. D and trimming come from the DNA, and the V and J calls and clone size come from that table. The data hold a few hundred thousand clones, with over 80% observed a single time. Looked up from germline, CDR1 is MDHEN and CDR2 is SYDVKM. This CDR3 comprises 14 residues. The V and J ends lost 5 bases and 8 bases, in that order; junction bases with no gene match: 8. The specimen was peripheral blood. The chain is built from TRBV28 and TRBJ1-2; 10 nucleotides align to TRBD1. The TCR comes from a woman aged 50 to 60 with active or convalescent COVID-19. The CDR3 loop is CASSPPRTGGGYTF. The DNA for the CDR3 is TGTGCCAGCAGTCCCCCCCGGACAGGGGGAGGCTACACCTTC.